The 23 T cell receptor beta chains below come from one sample, sequenced in a study of radiotherapy plus CTLA-4 blockade in lung cancer. This table comes from immunoSEQ multiplex PCR, and its TCRdb copy is limited to in-frame clones, with some not included. In the table there are fewer than 150,000 clones, approximately 80% of which are singletons. This specimen was peripheral blood, taken from a patient treated with radiotherapy plus ipilimumab. All receptors derive from a human donor with non-small cell lung cancer who had a partial response to radiotherapy plus ipilimumab.

This chain joins TRBV10-1 and TRBJ2-5; 7 bases agree with TRBD2. Germline CDR1 WNHNN, CDR2 SYGVQD (reference sequence). This CDR3 contains 11 residues. V gave up 8 bases and J gave up 9 bases; unmatched junction bases: 6. CDR3 nucleotides: TGCGCCAGCCTGGGGGGGGAGGCCCAGTACTTC. Its translation: CASLGGEAQYF.

The J gene is TRBJ2-7, the V gene TRBV6-1; a possible D gene is TRBD1 (6 bases). Trimming left V 6 bases short and J 1 base short, with 13 bases between. CDR3 size: 14 residues. Germline V gene sequence: CDR1 MNHNS, CDR2 SASEGT. DNA of the CDR3: TGTGCCAGCAGACCCGGGACATTGTCCTACGAGCAGTACGTC. Translation: CASRPGTLSYEQYV.

The chain joins TRBV18 to TRBJ2-2; tentative D call: TRBD1 (6 bases). The V end lost 0 bases, the J end lost 6 bases, and 20 bases lay between the germline ends. CDR3 length: 18 residues. Germline CDR1 and CDR2: KGHSH and LQKENI. In DNA form, the CDR3 reads TGTGCCAGCTCACCACCTGGGCAGGGGACATTTCGGCCCGGGGAGCTGTTTTTT. Protein product: CASSPPGQGTFRPGELFF.

This clone was observed a single time. V usage is TRBV9 and J usage is TRBJ1-1; tentative D call: TRBD1 (5 bases). Germline assignment: CDR1 SGDLS and CDR2 YYNGEE. This CDR3 contains 13 residues. V was pared by 3 bases and J by 7 bases, with 13 bases between. The CDR3 DNA reads TGTGCCAGCAGCGATAGTGGGGCCGATGAAGCTTTCTTT. Amino acids: CASSDSGADEAFF.

This chain joins TRBV19 and TRBJ2-1; D unclear. The CDR3 totals 15 residues. Looked up from germline, CDR1 is LNHDA and CDR2 is SQIVND (reference sequence). V gave up 7 bases and J gave up 0 bases, with 13 bases separating them. This chain's CDR3 is CASKTRLSSYNEQFF. The CDR3 DNA reads as TGTGCCAGTAAGACCCGACTCAGCTCCTACAATGAGCAGTTCTTC.

This rearrangement joins TRBV18 to TRBJ1-1; D not resolved. CDR3 length: 13 amino acids. V was pared by 6 bases and J by 5 bases, with 13 bases between. CDR1 is KGHSH and CDR2 is LQKENI in the germline V gene. The CDR3, as DNA: TGTGCCAGCTCGGACGGACTGGAGACTGAAGCTTTCTTT. Translation gives CASSDGLETEAFF.

The genes are TRBV5-1 and TRBJ1-4, with 8 bases fitting TRBD1. Looked up from germline, CDR1 is SGHRS and CDR2 is YFSETQ. The junction had 11 bases not matched to a gene; V was cut back by 2 bases and J by 8 bases. CDR3 length: 16 residues. The CDR3 loop reads CASSFPQQGGNEKLFF. In nucleotides, the CDR3 is TGCGCCAGCAGCTTTCCCCAACAGGGGGGGAACGAAAAACTGTTTTTT.

This chain joins TRBV6-1 and TRBJ2-7; tentative D call: TRBD1 (5 bases). V lost 6 bases to trimming and J lost 3 bases, with 15 bases between them. This CDR3 has 14 residues. Looked up from germline, CDR1 is MNHNS and CDR2 is SASEGT. For the CDR3, the DNA is TGTGCCAGCAGCGTAGGGGTCAGGGTCTACGAGCAGTACTTC. Amino acid sequence: CASSVGVRVYEQYF.

The chain recombines TRBV15 with TRBJ2-5; D is ambiguous. Trimming took 8 bases from V and 2 from J, leaving 21 bases between them. Germline values: CDR1 LNHNV, CDR2 YYDKDF (reference sequence). This CDR3 region has 16 residues. CDR3 coding DNA: TGTGCCACCCAGGTCAGTCCAGGAAACCATCAAGAGACCCAGTACTTC. This gives the protein CATQVSPGNHQETQYF.

The rearrangement joins TRBV7-2 to TRBJ1-1, with 8 bases fitting TRBD1. From germline, CDR1 is SGHTA and CDR2 FQGNSA. This CDR3 is 14 amino acids long. The trim removed 2 bases at V and 5 bases at J, leaving 4 bases unmatched. The CDR3 loop is CASSLQGALTEAFF. The CDR3 DNA follows: TGTGCCAGCAGCTTACAGGGGGCGCTTACTGAAGCTTTCTTT.

The rearrangement joins TRBV28 to TRBJ2-7; the match to TRBD1 covers 8 bases. CDR3 length: 16 residues. Germline V gene sequence: CDR1 MDHEN, CDR2 SYDVKM. J lost 2 bases, V lost 4 bases, and 10 bases had no gene match. The CDR3 region is CASSSRPWTGTYEQYF. CDR3 nucleotides: TGTGCCAGCAGTTCACGTCCATGGACAGGGACCTACGAGCAGTACTTC.

The DNA of the CDR3 is TGCGCCAGCAGCTTGTTTGGGGGGGACACTGAAGCTTTCTTT. It is translated as CASSLFGGDTEAFF. This chain connects TRBV5-1 to TRBJ1-1; possible D gene TRBD1, 5 bases. V was cut by 1 base and J by 3 bases, with 10 bases left in between. This CDR3 is built from 14 residues. The germline CDR1 and CDR2 sequences are SGHRS and YFSETQ.

The CDR3 DNA reads TGTGCCAGCAGCAGGGGTTCCTATGGCTACACCTTC. It yields the protein CASSRGSYGYTF. This chain uses TRBV2 with TRBJ1-2; D is possibly TRBD1 (6 bases). Deletions cut 6 bases from V and 4 bases from J, with 9 bases between. The CDR3 is 12 amino acids. The germline V gene has CDR1 SNHLY and CDR2 FYNNEI.

The chain links TRBV28 to TRBJ2-7; 7 bases fit TRBD2. CDR1 and CDR2 (germline): MDHEN, SYDVKM. This CDR3 spans 14 amino acids. V was clipped by 4 bases and J by 1 base; unmatched bases: 4. The CDR3 is CASSWGGGSYEQYV. CDR3 DNA: TGTGCCAGCAGTTGGGGGGGAGGGTCCTACGAGCAGTACGTC.

The gene calls are TRBV10-2 and TRBJ1-5; 9 bases align to TRBD1. With 7 bases clipped from V and 2 bases from J, the junction kept 6 bases outside the gene matches. Germline V gene sequence: CDR1 WSHSY, CDR2 SAAADI. The CDR3 sequence is 15 residues long. For the CDR3, the DNA is TGCGCCAGCAATCTCCGGGACAGGGGCAATCAGCCCCAGCATTTT. Protein sequence: CASNLRDRGNQPQHF.

This clone was seen just once. The chain has TRBV10-3 and TRBJ2-2; a weak D match, TRBD1 (7 bases). Trimming pared 10 bases from V and 4 bases from J, leaving 22 bases between. CDR3 length equals 16 residues. Germline values: CDR1 ENHRY, CDR2 SYGVKD. CDR3 residues: CATSEGASTGTGELFF. CDR3 sequence (DNA): TGTGCCACCTCGGAGGGGGCTAGCACTGGCACCGGGGAGCTGTTTTTT.

The rearrangement uses TRBV28 and TRBJ1-5, with 9 bases fitting TRBD1. Germline CDR1 reads MDHEN; CDR2 reads SYDVKM. This CDR3 contains 19 residues. V lost 5 bases to trimming and J lost 4 bases; unmatched junction nucleotides: 18. CDR3 amino acids: CASSISERKGQGLNQPQHF. CDR3 sequence (DNA): TGTGCCAGCAGTATAAGCGAACGCAAGGGACAGGGTCTTAATCAGCCCCAGCATTTT.

V is TRBV5-6 and J is TRBJ2-3, with TRBD1 as a possible D gene (5 bases). This CDR3 spans 13 amino acids. Trimming cost V 2 bases and J 6 bases, with 10 bases left between them. Germline V gene data show CDR1 as SGHDT and CDR2 as YYEEEE. This chain's CDR3 is CASSFPGMDTQYF. In nucleotides, the CDR3 is TGTGCCAGCAGCTTCCCAGGGATGGATACGCAGTATTTT.

The chain couples TRBV20-1 to TRBJ1-1, with D possibly TRBD1 on 5 matching bases. The CDR3 covers 11 residues. Trimming took 6 bases from V and 6 from J, leaving 11 bases between them. The germline gives CDR1 DFQATT, CDR2 SNEGSKA (reference sequence). CDR3: CSAAQGSEAFF. The CDR3 DNA is TGCAGTGCGGCCCAGGGCTCTGAAGCTTTCTTT.

The V gene is TRBV7-8, the J gene TRBJ2-1, with 9 bases aligning to TRBD2. The trim removed 5 bases at V and 0 bases at J, leaving 8 bases unmatched. CDR1 is SGHVS and CDR2 is FQNEAQ in the germline V gene. The length of the CDR3 is 17 residues. CDR3 sequence reads: CASSPKLTSGSYNEQFF. Here the CDR3 DNA reads TGTGCCAGCAGCCCAAAATTGACTAGCGGCTCCTACAATGAGCAGTTCTTC.

This clone was picked up a small number of times. This sequence joins TRBV6-1 and TRBJ2-1; 10 positions agree with TRBD1. The CDR3 consists of 17 residues. Germline CDR1 MNHNS, CDR2 SASEGT. The V and J ends lost 2 bases and 7 bases, in that order; junction bases with no gene match: 11. The CDR3 coding sequence is TGTGCCAGCAGTGAAAGTTATGACAGGGGGCTTGGAAATGAGCAGTTCTTC. As protein: CASSESYDRGLGNEQFF.

This chain uses TRBV7-9 with TRBJ2-7; maybe TRBD1 (6 bases). Deletions cut 0 bases from V and 0 bases from J, with 9 bases between. The germline gives CDR1 SEHNR, CDR2 FQNEAQ (reference sequence). This CDR3 has 15 amino acids. CDR3 nucleotides: TGTGCCAGCAGCTTAGCTTCGGACAGCTCCTACGAGCAGTACGTC. This sequence encodes CASSLASDSSYEQYV.

The chain has TRBV23-1 and TRBJ2-7; TRBD2 is a possible D gene (5 bases). TRBV23-1 is labeled an ORF, and its function is uncertain. The germline V and J ends were trimmed by 7 bases and 2 bases, with 12 bases remaining between them. The CDR3 contains 13 residues. Written as DNA, the CDR3 is TGCGCCAGCATCTCCGGGATAGCCTACGAGCAGTACTTC. It is translated as CASISGIAYEQYF.